This T cell receptor (beta chain) appears in the sequencing data of a study of blood T cell repertoires in COVID-19. About the study: COVID-19 samples from acute and convalescent phases originated in the United States, Italy and Spain. The analysed material was cDNA or gDNA that came from T cells, B-cell-depleted T cells, or PBMCs.

Methods used by the authors: The authors estimated nucleated cell counts from reference gene primer amplification. Here immunoSEQ multiplex PCR was the method, and the copy in TCRdb shows in-frame clones only, minus some. Clone size and V and J calls were adopted from that table, with D and trimming inferred from the DNA. The table has approximately 170,000 clones, roughly nine tenths seen once. Germline V gene lookup returns CDR1 SGHTA and CDR2 FQGNSA. The CDR3 runs 15 residues. Trimming took 4 bases from V and 4 from J; bases not matched to a gene: 6. V gene TRBV7-2 combines with J gene TRBJ2-7, with 11 bases identical to TRBD2. This receptor was identified in a woman between 70 and 85 years old with acute or convalescent COVID-19. Sequenced sample: peripheral blood. Written as DNA, the CDR3 is TGTGCCAGCAGCTCTTTAGCGGGGGGGCTTTACGAGCAGTACTTC. Protein product: CASSSLAGGLYEQYF.